This T cell receptor beta chain is from a study of molecular identifiers for immune sequencing clone quantification. Study context: Replicate RNA came from roughly 20,000 or 100,000 naive CD8 cells and was split five ways, and four parts were sequenced. General study points: Naive cells had under 1% of molecules in clones above 20 RNA copies, effectors over 99%.

Worth noting for this clonotype: Its target is not known. A much more abundant neighbour one base away suggests this may be a read error.

The CDR3 length is 14 residues. CDR1 and CDR2 (germline): DFQATT, SNEGSKA (reference sequence). Each library that profiled naive CD8 cells came from roughly 20,000 to 1,000,000 sorted cells with 10%, 30% or 50% RNA. Previously described methods and listed TCR primers were employed for the bulk TCR libraries. TCRdb ran MiXCR on the PCR reads and lists one entry per CDR3 protein. The sample lists about 640,000 distinct CDR3 sequences, just under 20% occurring once. The V and J genes are TRBV20-1 and TRBJ2-7, with 7 bases identical to TRBD1. This TCR derives from a human donor in good health. Some libraries in this study had Jurkat cell RNA spiked in. The source material was naive CD8+ T cells from blood, with Jurkat cell RNA spiked in. Subset of the sample: FACS-sorted CD8+CD4-CCR7+CD45RA+ naive T cells. The chain's CDR3 is CSACLSRGSYKQYF. Here the CDR3 DNA reads TGCAGTGCCTGCCTCTCCAGGGGGAGCTACAAGCAGTACTTC.